This T cell receptor (beta chain) was profiled in a study of Graves' ophthalmopathy and Graves' hyperthyroidism. Points from the study as a whole: A 13-signature model separated ophthalmopathy from stable hyperthyroidism, reaching approximately 88% sensitivity and 75% to 83% specificity cross-validated.

This clonotype occurred many times. Its antigen is as yet unknown. A much larger clonotype is one base distant, so this may be a read error. Ophthalmopathic donors had moderate-to-severe activity, CAS ≥3 and NOSPECS ≥4, with disease that had lasted under 3 months. Diagnosis was based on clinical symptoms, serum thyroxine, TRAb, thyroid ultrasound and orbital computed tomography. RNA transcripts served as template for amplifying TCR beta CDR3 sequences. The library came from an HTBI-primed first-round RT-PCR and a second-round multiplex PCR. TCRdb re-called the multiplex PCR reads with MiXCR, one entry per CDR3 protein. The sample lists about 740,000 distinct CDR3 sequences, roughly 40% occurring once. This CDR3 is 13 amino acids long. Germline lookup yields CDR1 LNHNV and CDR2 YYDKDF (reference sequence).

This clonotype was obtained from an adult man with Graves' ophthalmopathy. This rearrangement joins TRBV15 to TRBJ1-2; D is uncertain. Sequencing was done on a sample of peripheral blood. The CDR3 loop reads CAISRVGQYGYTF. The CDR3 coding sequence is TGTGCCATCAGCAGAGTTGGTCAGTATGGCTACACCTTC.